The 32 T cell receptor beta chains reported below all come from one sample, sequenced in a study of blood T cell repertoires in COVID-19 (TCRdb year 2020). Libraries were constructed by the immunoSEQ multiplex PCR assay. What TCRdb holds here is the immuneACCESS table cut down to in-frame rearrangements. Part of the clones is not present; checked against another copy, under half of the missing clones reflect an unresolved V gene, and the others are unexplained. This sample comprises 100,000 to 120,000 clones, 88% of them detected only once. The top ten hold less than 3.5% of the sample. Input material: peripheral blood. These receptors were obtained from a woman aged 45-65 years with acute or convalescent COVID-19.

The genes are TRBV12-2 and TRBJ2-2; TRBD1 is the table's D call, not checked against the DNA. TRBV12-2 is listed as a pseudogene. CDR3 size: 16 residues. The CDR3 DNA is TGTGCAAGTTTCCTACCGGGACACCCGAACACCGGGGAGCTGTTTTTT. Protein sequence: CASFLPGHPNTGELFF.

The chain uses TRBV6-2 or TRBV6-3 and TRBJ2-1, with 10 bases matching TRBD2. Germline values: CDR1 MNHEY, CDR2 SVGEGT. J gave up 5 bases and V 5 bases, and 9 bases lay outside the gene matches. The CDR3 runs to 16 residues. This CDR3 reads CASSTRTSGTHNEQFF. The CDR3 coding sequence is TGTGCCAGCAGTACCAGGACTAGCGGAACCCACAATGAGCAGTTCTTC.

This clone has a handful of counts. The J gene is TRBJ1-3, the V gene TRBV18, with D tentatively TRBD1 (5 bases). Per germline, CDR1 KGHSH and CDR2 LQKENI. The ends were cut back, 4 bases at V and 0 bases at J, with 16 bases in the middle. The CDR3 extends over 17 amino acids. CDR3 DNA: TGTGCCAGCTCACGGATGTCAGGGCCGAGCTCTGGAAACACCATATATTTT. It specifies CASSRMSGPSSGNTIYF.

This clone has only a few counts. This sequence joins TRBV7-2 and TRBJ2-1; D gene unclear. There are 13 residues in the CDR3. Germline lookup yields CDR1 SGHTA and CDR2 FQGNSA. Trimming took off 3 bases at V and 9 bases at J, with 12 bases between the two ends. Written as DNA, the CDR3 is TGTGCCAGCAGCTTCGGCGGCGTGGGTGAGCAGTTCTTC. It encodes CASSFGGVGEQFF.

The chain couples TRBV6-6 to TRBJ1-2, with TRBD1 identical over 8 bases. Germline V gives CDR1 MNHNY, CDR2 SVGAGI (reference sequence). The CDR3 has 16 residues. V was pared by 5 bases and J by 5 bases, with 13 bases of the junction left unmatched. CDR3 in amino acids: CASSRIGQGRGYGYTF. In DNA, the CDR3 is TGTGCCAGCAGTCGCATAGGACAGGGTCGAGGATATGGCTACACCTTC.

The gene calls are TRBV7-2 and TRBJ1-6; 8 bases fit TRBD1. V lost 3 bases to trimming and J lost 10 bases; unmatched junction nucleotides: 11. The CDR3 covers 16 residues. The germline V gene has CDR1 SGHTA and CDR2 FQGNSA. The CDR3 DNA sequence: TGTGCCAGCAGCTTGGGGACTGACAGGGGAGGCTCACCCCTCCACTTT. As protein: CASSLGTDRGGSPLHF.

The chain employs TRBV28 and TRBJ1-1, with D perhaps matching TRBD1 (6 bases). Looked up from germline, CDR1 is MDHEN and CDR2 is SYDVKM. The CDR3 length is 14 residues. Between the trimmed V and J ends, which lost 1 base and 4 bases, there was a span of 10 bases. The CDR3 nucleotides read TGTGCCAGCAGTTTATCTGGGACACGCACTGAAGCTTTCTTT. It yields the protein CASSLSGTRTEAFF. Full variable domain (rest looked up from reference TRBV28 and TRBJ1-1): DVKVTQSSRYLVKRTGEKVFLECVQDMDHENMFWYRQDPGLGLRLIYFSYDVKMKEKGDIPEGYSVSREKKERFSLILESASTNQTSMYLCASSLSGTRTEAFFGQGTRLTVV.

The genes are TRBV5-1 and TRBJ2-7; 13 positions agree with TRBD2. J was trimmed by 7 bases and V by 4 bases; bases with no gene match: 8. This CDR3 spans 15 amino acids. The germline V gene has CDR1 SGHRS and CDR2 YFSETQ. CDR3 in DNA: TGCGCCAGCAGCCCGACTAGCGGGAGGTCTGGGGAGCAGTACTTC. Protein product: CASSPTSGRSGEQYF.

V gene TRBV9 combines with J gene TRBJ1-4, with D maybe TRBD1 (5 bases). The germline V and J ends were trimmed by 4 bases and 1 base, with 11 bases remaining between them. Looked up from germline, CDR1 is SGDLS and CDR2 is YYNGEE. The CDR3 totals 15 residues. In DNA, the CDR3 is TGTGCCAGCAGCCCTAGGGGCAGAACTAATGAAAAACTGTTTTTT. Its protein is CASSPRGRTNEKLFF. Based on the CDR3 plus reference TRBV9 and TRBJ1-4, the full variable domain is DSGVTQTPKHLITATGQRVTLRCSPRSGDLSVYWYQQSLDQGLQFLIQYYNGEERAKGNILERFSAQQFPDLHSELNLSSLELGDSALYFCASSPRGRTNEKLFFGSGTQLSVL.

V and J are TRBV6-4 and TRBJ2-7; 10 nucleotides match TRBD2. The length of the CDR3 is 14 residues. Germline CDR1 and CDR2: MRHNA and SNTAGT. V gave up 0 bases and J gave up 8 bases; unmatched junction bases: 4. CDR3 bases: TGTGCCAGCAGTGACTCAGCGGGAGGGCCAAAGCAGTACTTC. This translates into CASSDSAGGPKQYF.

This clone has only one observation. The chain uses TRBV28 and TRBJ2-1; 12 positions match TRBD2. CDR3 length equals 16 residues. The trim removed 5 bases at V and 1 base at J, leaving 3 bases unmatched. In germline, CDR1 is MDHEN, CDR2 SYDVKM. The CDR3 DNA reads TGTGCCAGCAGTCCGACTAGCGGGAGTTCCTACAATGAGCAGTTCTTC. This codes for CASSPTSGSSYNEQFF.

The CDR3 coding sequence is TGTGCCAGCAGTTACGCGGGAGTAAGCAATGAGCAGTTCTTC. Protein product: CASSYAGVSNEQFF. This rearrangement joins TRBV6-2 or TRBV6-3 to TRBJ2-1, with 7 bases matching TRBD2. This CDR3 spans 14 amino acids. The germline gives CDR1 MNHEY, CDR2 SVGEGT. V shed 2 bases, J shed 6 bases, and the junction held 4 bases outside the gene matches.

The chain joins TRBV5-6 to TRBJ2-1, with 7 bases lining up with TRBD2. Germline lookup yields CDR1 SGHDT and CDR2 YYEEEE. J lost 2 bases, V lost 5 bases, and 4 bases had no gene match. The CDR3 sequence is 14 residues long. For the CDR3, the DNA is TGTGCCAGCAGGAGCCTAGCGGCCTACAATGAGCAGTTCTTC. Residues: CASRSLAAYNEQFF.

V gene TRBV3-1 (or the pseudogene TRBV3-2) combines with J gene TRBJ1-1; tentatively, D is TRBD1 (6 bases). The CDR3 length is 15 residues. Trimming pared 3 bases from V and 1 base from J, leaving 12 bases between. The germline V gene encodes CDR1 LGHDT and CDR2 YNNKEL (reference sequence). The CDR3 is CASSQWTAKNTEAFF. The CDR3 nucleotides read TGTGCCAGCAGCCAGTGGACAGCCAAGAACACTGAAGCTTTCTTT.

The rearrangement joins TRBV13 to TRBJ2-7; 10 nucleotides match TRBD2. The V gene's germline CDR1 is PRHDT and CDR2 FYEKMQ (reference sequence). CDR3 length: 15 amino acids. With V trimmed by 7 bases and J by 2 bases, 8 bases remained unmatched. DNA of the CDR3: TGTGCCAGCACCGCTCGGACTAGCGGAGCCTACGAGCAGTACTTC. It is translated as CASTARTSGAYEQYF.

There are many counts of this clone. This rearrangement joins TRBV9 to TRBJ2-7; 8 bases agree with TRBD2. The CDR3 is 15 amino acids. Germline CDR1 is SGDLS and CDR2 is YYNGEE. V lost 3 bases, J lost 0 bases, and 5 bases stayed unmatched. CDR3 amino acids: CASSASGTSSYEQYF. The DNA of the CDR3 is TGTGCCAGCAGCGCGTCCGGGACTAGCTCCTACGAGCAGTACTTC.

The rearrangement links TRBV10-3 to TRBJ2-7; maybe TRBD1 (5 bases). The V end lost 2 bases, the J end lost 2 bases, and 10 bases lay between the germline ends. Per the germline V gene, CDR1 is ENHRY and CDR2 is SYGVKD. The CDR3 has 14 amino acids. Here the CDR3 reads CAISERQGTYEQYF. CDR3 sequence (DNA): TGTGCCATCAGTGAGAGGCAGGGAACCTACGAGCAGTACTTC.

The rearrangement joins TRBV5-6 to TRBJ1-2; D may be TRBD1 (6 bases). Trimming pared 4 bases from V and 4 bases from J, leaving 20 bases between. CDR3 length equals 16 residues. The germline V gene encodes CDR1 SGHDT and CDR2 YYEEEE. The CDR3 coding sequence is TGTGCCAGCAGCCGCGTGGGCAGGGGACGGGGCTATGGCTACACCTTC. Amino acids: CASSRVGRGRGYGYTF.

A remark on this clone: Other nucleotide sequences from this sample produce the same CDR3. V is TRBV14 and J is TRBJ1-1, with D maybe TRBD1 (5 bases). With 1 base removed from V and 0 bases from J, the gap between germline ends came to 6 bases. Germline V lookup: CDR1 SGHDN, CDR2 FVKESK. The CDR3 is 14 residues long. The CDR3 DNA follows: TGTGCCAGCAGCCAAGCAGGGATGAACACTGAAGCTTTCTTT. Translation gives CASSQAGMNTEAFF. Drawing the rest from reference TRBV14 and TRBJ1-1, the complete variable domain is EAGVTQFPSHSVIEKGQTVTLRCDPISGHDNLYWYRRVMGKEIKFLLHFVKESKQDESGMPNNRFLAERTGGTYSTLKVQPAELEDSGVYFCASSQAGMNTEAFFGQGTRLTVV.

V gene TRBV2 combines with J gene TRBJ2-7; 7 nucleotides line up with TRBD1. Germline trimming cut 7 bases from V and 5 bases from J; bases unmatched to any gene: 8. CDR1 and CDR2 (germline): SNHLY, FYNNEI. CDR3 length: 13 amino acids. Here the CDR3 DNA reads TGTGCCAGCAAAAGACAGGGATACAACGAGCAGTACTTC. This translates into CASKRQGYNEQYF.

The chain uses TRBV12-5 and TRBJ1-1; D is ambiguous. V was shortened by 6 bases and J by 1 base, with 9 bases between the two germline ends. Per the germline V gene, CDR1 is LGHNT and CDR2 is FRNRAP. The CDR3 is 13 amino acids. DNA for the CDR3: TGTGCTAGTGGCCCCGACAAGAACACTGAAGCTTTCTTT. This translates into CASGPDKNTEAFF.

The chain combines TRBV28 with TRBJ2-7; TRBD2 agrees at 7 bases. V was clipped by 6 bases and J by 1 base; unmatched bases: 9. The germline V gene encodes CDR1 MDHEN and CDR2 SYDVKM. This CDR3 region has 15 residues. The CDR3 loop is CASSLSGTLSYEQYF. CDR3 bases: TGTGCCAGCAGCCTCAGCGGGACCCTATCCTACGAGCAGTACTTC.

The chain recombines TRBV30 with TRBJ2-1; no reliable D call. The CDR3 totals 11 residues. Trimming took off 2 bases at V and 8 bases at J, with 7 bases between the two ends. Per germline, CDR1 GTSNPN and CDR2 SVGIG (reference sequence). The CDR3, as DNA: TGTGCCTGGAGTTCTGGAGATGAGCAGTTCTTC. Protein product: CAWSSGDEQFF.

The CDR3 reads CASSDLSRDSNEKLFF. CDR3 nucleotides: TGTGCCAGCAGTGACCTCAGCCGAGACTCCAATGAAAAACTGTTTTTT. This chain connects TRBV25-1 to TRBJ1-4; no reliable D call. Trimming took 3 bases from V and 5 from J, leaving 16 bases between them. Germline V gene data show CDR1 as MGHDK and CDR2 as SYGVNS. The CDR3 covers 16 residues. The whole variable domain, remainder taken from reference TRBV25-1 and TRBJ1-4, is EADIYQTPRYLVIGTGKKITLECSQTMGHDKMYWYQQDPGMELHLIHYSYGVNSTEKGDLSSESTVSRIRTEHFPLTLESARPSHTSQYLCASSDLSRDSNEKLFFGSGTQLSVL.

This chain uses TRBV19 with TRBJ2-7; 9 bases match TRBD2. The germline V gene encodes CDR1 LNHDA and CDR2 SQIVND (reference sequence). The length of the CDR3 is 14 residues. J lost 2 bases, V lost 5 bases, and 4 bases had no gene match. The CDR3 spells CASSYRTSAYEQYF. The CDR3, as DNA: TGTGCCAGTAGTTACCGGACTAGCGCCTACGAGCAGTACTTC. The full variable domain, with the rest looked up from reference TRBV19 and TRBJ2-7, is DGGITQSPKYLFRKEGQNVTLSCEQNLNHDAMYWYRQDPGQGLRLIYYSQIVNDFQKGDIAEGYSVSREKKESFPLTVTSAQKNPTAFYLCASSYRTSAYEQYFGPGTRLTVT.

The rearrangement uses TRBV7-9 and TRBJ2-5, with TRBD2 matching over 10 bases. Germline lookup yields CDR1 SEHNR and CDR2 FQNEAQ (reference sequence). The trim removed 5 bases at V and 0 bases at J, leaving 3 bases unmatched. The CDR3 contains 15 residues. CDR3 nucleotides: TGTGCCAGCAGCCCAACTAGCGGGAACCAAGAGACCCAGTACTTC. Residues: CASSPTSGNQETQYF. Based on the CDR3 plus reference TRBV7-9 and TRBJ2-5, the full variable domain is DTGVSQNPRHKITKRGQNVTFRCDPISEHNRLYWYRQTLGQGPEFLTYFQNEAQLEKSRLLSDRFSAERPKGSFSTLEIQRTEQGDSAMYLCASSPTSGNQETQYFGPGTRLLVL.

V is TRBV28 and J is TRBJ2-5; D call uncertain. The germline V gene has CDR1 MDHEN and CDR2 SYDVKM. Deletions cut 2 bases from V and 5 bases from J, with 12 bases between. The CDR3 runs to 14 residues. The chain's CDR3 is CASSLPPVQETQYF. The CDR3 coding sequence is TGTGCCAGCAGTTTACCCCCCGTACAGGAGACCCAGTACTTC.

J is TRBJ1-1 and V is TRBV19; D is unresolved. Germline V lookup: CDR1 LNHDA, CDR2 SQIVND (reference sequence). Trimming stripped 9 bases from V and 0 bases from J, with 11 bases between. The CDR3 is 13 amino acids. This CDR3 reads CASAIAMNTEAFF. The CDR3 DNA reads as TGTGCCAGCGCGATAGCAATGAACACTGAAGCTTTCTTT.

This chain uses TRBV28 with TRBJ2-3; TRBD2 agrees at 8 bases. The germline V gene encodes CDR1 MDHEN and CDR2 SYDVKM. J lost 1 base, V lost 6 bases, and 12 bases had no gene match. The CDR3 covers 17 residues. CDR3 bases: TGTGCCAGCAGACCGCCGGGACTAGATTCCGGCACAGATACGCAGTATTTT. Amino acids: CASRPPGLDSGTDTQYF. The full variable domain, its missing parts supplied by reference TRBV28 and TRBJ2-3, is DVKVTQSSRYLVKRTGEKVFLECVQDMDHENMFWYRQDPGLGLRLIYFSYDVKMKEKGDIPEGYSVSREKKERFSLILESASTNQTSMYLCASRPPGLDSGTDTQYFGPGTRLTVL.

The chain employs TRBV19 and TRBJ2-7, with no clear D. The CDR3 runs to 15 residues. V lost 1 base and J lost 2, with 12 bases in between. Germline-derived CDR1 and CDR2 are LNHDA and SQIVND (reference sequence). CDR3 sequence: CASSIARGPTYEQYF. For the CDR3, the DNA is TGTGCCAGTAGTATAGCCCGAGGTCCTACCTACGAGCAGTACTTC.

This clone was seen once. CDR3: CATSGLAIYNEQFF. The CDR3 region has the DNA TGTGCCACCTCGGGACTAGCGATTTACAATGAGCAGTTCTTC. This chain uses TRBV2 with TRBJ2-1; the match to TRBD2 covers 10 bases. V lost 10 bases, J lost 4 bases, and 7 bases stayed unmatched. In germline, CDR1 is SNHLY, CDR2 FYNNEI. The CDR3 extends over 14 amino acids. Combining the CDR3 with reference TRBV2 and TRBJ2-1 gives the whole variable domain EPEVTQTPSHQVTQMGQEVILRCVPISNHLYFYWYRQILGQKVEFLVSFYNNEISEKSEIFDDQFSVERPDGSNFTLKIRSTKLEDSAMYFCATSGLAIYNEQFFGPGTRLTVL.

The CDR3 region has the DNA TGTGCCAGCAGCCAACAAACAATCTACGAGCAGTACTTC. It specifies CASSQQTIYEQYF. The V call is TRBV12-3 or TRBV12-4, the J call TRBJ2-7; D gene unclear. CDR3 length equals 13 residues. Trimming stripped 6 bases from V and 3 bases from J, with 12 bases between.